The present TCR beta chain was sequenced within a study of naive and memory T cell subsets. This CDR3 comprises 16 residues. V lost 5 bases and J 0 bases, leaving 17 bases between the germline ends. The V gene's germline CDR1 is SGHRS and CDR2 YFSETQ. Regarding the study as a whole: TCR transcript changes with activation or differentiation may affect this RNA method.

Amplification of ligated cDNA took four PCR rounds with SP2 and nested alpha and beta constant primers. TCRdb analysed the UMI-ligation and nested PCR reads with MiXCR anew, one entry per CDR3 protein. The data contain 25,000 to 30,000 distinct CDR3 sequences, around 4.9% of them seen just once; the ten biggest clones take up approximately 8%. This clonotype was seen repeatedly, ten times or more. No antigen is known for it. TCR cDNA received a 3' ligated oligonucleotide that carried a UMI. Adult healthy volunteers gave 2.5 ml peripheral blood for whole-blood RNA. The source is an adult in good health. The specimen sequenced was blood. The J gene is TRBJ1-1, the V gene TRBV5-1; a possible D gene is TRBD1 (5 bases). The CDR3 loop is CASSYTGSRVNTEAFF. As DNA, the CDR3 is TGCGCCAGCAGTTACACAGGCTCCCGAGTGAACACTGAAGCTTTCTTT.